Following are 21 T cell receptor beta chains from one sample sequenced in a study of blood T cell repertoires in COVID-19. This table comes from immunoSEQ multiplex PCR, and its TCRdb copy is limited to in-frame clones, with some not included. The sample shows some 450,000 clones, around 90% of them seen only once. Material: peripheral blood. The receptors stem from a man between 18 and 35 years old with COVID-19, enrolled during active disease.

The CDR3 sequence is CASSEAHEGGGELFF. DNA for the CDR3: TGTGCCAGCAGTGAAGCTCACGAAGGCGGGGGGGAGCTGTTTTTT. This rearrangement joins TRBV6-1 to TRBJ2-2; D possibly corresponds to TRBD2 (5 bases). The CDR3 runs 15 residues. CDR1 MNHNS and CDR2 SASEGT come from the germline V gene. The V and J ends lost 0 bases and 8 bases respectively, with 13 bases between them.

V and J are TRBV2 and TRBJ2-5; TRBD2 is a possible D gene (6 bases). The length of the CDR3 is 15 residues. Trimming cost V 4 bases and J 2 bases, with 14 bases left between them. Per germline, CDR1 SNHLY and CDR2 FYNNEI. CDR3 DNA: TGTGCCAGCAGTGGGGCTCGGGGGAGACAAGAGACCCAGTACTTC. This encodes CASSGARGRQETQYF.

This chain links TRBV15 with TRBJ2-6; D gene uncertain. From germline, CDR1 is LNHNV and CDR2 YYDKDF (reference sequence). This CDR3 contains 15 residues. V was trimmed by 3 bases and J by 0 bases, leaving 6 bases between them. CDR3 residues: CATSSELSGANVLTF. The CDR3 DNA sequence: TGTGCCACCAGCAGCGAGCTCTCTGGGGCCAACGTCCTGACTTTC.

This chain joins TRBV30 and TRBJ2-7, with 9 bases identical to TRBD1. Trimming removed 5 bases from V and 5 bases from J; junction bases left unmatched: 10. The CDR3 is 14 residues long. From germline, CDR1 is GTSNPN and CDR2 SVGIG (reference sequence). CDR3 protein: CAWFPGTGFHEQYF. The CDR3 DNA sequence: TGTGCCTGGTTCCCCGGGACAGGGTTCCACGAGCAGTACTTC.

The gene calls are TRBV27 and TRBJ1-6, with D uncertain. V was clipped by 3 bases and J by 3 bases, with 6 bases between them. The CDR3 has 14 residues. The germline gives CDR1 MNHEY, CDR2 SMNVEV (reference sequence). In nucleotides, the CDR3 is TGTGCCAGCAGTTTTGAGATCTATAATTCACCCCTCCACTTT. It is translated as CASSFEIYNSPLHF.

The gene calls are TRBV6-5 and TRBJ1-1; possible D gene TRBD1, 5 bases. The CDR3 spans 13 residues. Germline-derived CDR1 and CDR2 are MNHEY and SVGAGI. V shed 6 bases and J shed 5 bases, with 13 bases lying between them. The CDR3 DNA reads as TGTGCCAGCAGACCCGGGGGGGGTACTGAAGCTTTCTTT. Translation gives CASRPGGGTEAFF.

To note about this clone: Here the CDR3 omits its conserved ending phenylalanine or tryptophan, so a read error is the likely source. No DNA is shown, since the ends of the CDR3 on it are uncertain; the CDR3 is the one TCRdb lists. The J gene is TRBJ1-1, the V gene TRBV12-3 or TRBV12-4. The length of the CDR3 is 10 amino acids, counting both ends. CDR3 in amino acids: CASSLSSPPR.

V and J are TRBV27 and TRBJ2-3; 9 positions match TRBD1. The CDR3 loop spans 16 amino acids. Trimming removed 5 bases from V and 3 bases from J; junction bases left unmatched: 9. Germline CDR1 is MNHEY and CDR2 is SMNVEV (reference sequence). The CDR3 loop reads CASSAHRGPRTDTQYF. The DNA for the CDR3 is TGTGCCAGCAGTGCGCACAGGGGGCCCCGGACAGATACGCAGTATTTT.

The chain is built from TRBV30 and TRBJ1-6; 9 nucleotides agree with TRBD1. Losses at the gene ends were 3 bases for V and 6 bases for J; bases not matched to a gene: 3. This CDR3 spans 14 amino acids. The germline CDR1 and CDR2 sequences are GTSNPN and SVGIG (reference sequence). The DNA of the CDR3 is TGTGCCTGGAGGCCACAGGGGGCTAATTCACCCCTCCACTTT. This sequence encodes CAWRPQGANSPLHF.

The chain links TRBV6-5 to TRBJ2-1; 11 bases align to TRBD2. Germline CDR1 and CDR2: MNHEY and SVGAGI. The CDR3 has 15 residues. V trimming: 7 bases; J trimming: 9 bases; junction bases outside the gene matches: 11. The CDR3 nucleotides are TGTGCCAGCAACCCTACTAGCGGGGGAAGGGGTGAGCAGTTCTTC. Encoded protein: CASNPTSGGRGEQFF.

A word on this clone: Other nucleotide sequences in the sample specify the same CDR3. The chain links TRBV6-5 to TRBJ1-5; D remains ambiguous. Per the germline V gene, CDR1 is MNHEY and CDR2 is SVGAGI. The CDR3 is made up of 15 amino acids. The ends were cut back, 0 bases at V and 0 bases at J, with 6 bases in the middle. The CDR3 here is CASSYSGNSNQPQHF. Here the CDR3 DNA reads TGTGCCAGCAGTTACTCCGGTAATAGCAATCAGCCCCAGCATTTT.

This clone was counted a single time. The V and J genes are TRBV7-9 and TRBJ2-7, with D possibly TRBD2 on 6 matching bases. Trimming cost V 5 bases and J 4 bases, with 21 bases left between them. This CDR3 contains 16 residues. Germline V lookup: CDR1 SEHNR, CDR2 FQNEAQ (reference sequence). The CDR3 sequence: CASSILSGGEPYEQYF. The CDR3 bases are TGTGCCAGCAGCATCCTGTCCGGGGGAGAACCTTACGAGCAGTACTTC.

This clone was seen only once. The sample carries other DNA sequences with the same CDR3. The chain links TRBV20-1 to TRBJ2-7; D is unclear. V lost 2 bases and J 2 bases, leaving 4 bases between the germline ends. From germline, CDR1 is DFQATT and CDR2 SNEGSKA (reference sequence). This CDR3 has 11 amino acids. The CDR3 reads CSARQAYEQYF. In nucleotides, the CDR3 is TGCAGTGCTAGACAGGCCTACGAGCAGTACTTC.

This clone was found a few times. The chain combines TRBV2 with TRBJ1-3; D not certain. The CDR3 covers 14 residues. The ends were cut back, 6 bases at V and 0 bases at J, with 9 bases in the middle. Per germline, CDR1 SNHLY and CDR2 FYNNEI. CDR3 sequence (DNA): TGTGCCAGCAGGGGAGAAAACTCTGGAAACACCATATATTTT. Translation: CASRGENSGNTIYF.

The gene calls are TRBV5-1 and TRBJ2-7; TRBD2 matches 12 bases. V lost 0 bases, J lost 6 bases, and 10 bases stayed unmatched. This CDR3 spans 17 amino acids. Germline CDR1 reads SGHRS; CDR2 reads YFSETQ. CDR3 in DNA: TGCGCCAGCAGCTTGGCCGTTATGACTAGCGGGAGCATCGAGCAGTACTTC. Amino acid sequence: CASSLAVMTSGSIEQYF.

CDR3 amino acids: CASSLSTRGVSPLHF. The CDR3 coding sequence is TGTGCCAGCAGTTTATCCACCAGGGGGGTATCACCCCTCCACTTT. This chain links TRBV27 with TRBJ1-6, with 7 positions matching TRBD1. After removal of 0 bases from V and 10 bases from J, the junction contained 6 bases not matched to a gene. From germline, CDR1 is MNHEY and CDR2 SMNVEV (reference sequence). This CDR3 contains 15 residues.

This rearrangement joins TRBV4-1 to TRBJ2-1, with 7 bases fitting TRBD2. Trimming took 4 bases from V and 7 from J; bases not matched to a gene: 25. Per the germline V gene, CDR1 is MGHRA and CDR2 is YSYEKL. The CDR3 has 20 amino acids. The CDR3 region has the DNA TGCGCCAGCAGCCCAGTTTTGGGACTTAGCGGGCAAAGAAGTGAGAATGAGCAGTTCTTC. Its translation: CASSPVLGLSGQRSENEQFF.

The chain joins TRBV7-9 to TRBJ2-1; 7 bases are shared with TRBD2. J was trimmed by 3 bases and V by 0 bases; bases with no gene match: 5. Germline V gene data show CDR1 as SEHNR and CDR2 as FQNEAQ (reference sequence). This CDR3 region has 16 residues. CDR3 sequence reads: CASSLAGTTHYNEQFF. CDR3 nucleotides: TGTGCCAGCAGCTTAGCCGGGACTACCCACTACAATGAGCAGTTCTTC.

The chain couples TRBV15 to TRBJ1-4; a possible D gene is TRBD1 (6 bases). The V end lost 4 bases, the J end lost 8 bases, and 17 bases lay between the germline ends. This CDR3 spans 15 amino acids. The germline CDR1 and CDR2 sequences are LNHNV and YYDKDF (reference sequence). Written as DNA, the CDR3 is TGTGCCACCAGCACCACAGGGTATTCAGGAGAAAAACTGTTTTTT. Protein: CATSTTGYSGEKLFF.

The CDR3 bases are TGTGCCAGCAGCCCGGTTCTCGGTGAAAAACTGTTTTTT. Protein sequence: CASSPVLGEKLFF. This chain links TRBV4-2 with TRBJ1-4, with unresolved D. The CDR3 consists of 13 residues. Germline V gives CDR1 LGHNA, CDR2 YNFKEQ. V was cut by 4 bases and J by 7 bases, with 10 bases left in between.

This clone is a singleton in its sample. This sequence joins TRBV5-4 and TRBJ1-2; possibly TRBD1 for D (6 bases). The CDR3 has 15 residues. V shed 5 bases and J shed 4 bases, with 18 bases lying between them. Germline-derived CDR1 and CDR2 are SGHNT and YYREEE (reference sequence). The CDR3 is CASREGGQGGYGYTF. DNA of the CDR3: TGTGCCAGCAGAGAGGGGGGGCAGGGTGGCTATGGCTACACCTTC.